These 22 T cell receptor beta chains share one sample of origin, sequenced in a study of blood T cell repertoires in COVID-19 (dated by TCRdb to 2018 to 2021). The library relied on the immunoSEQ multiplex PCR assay. TCRdb retrieved this table from immuneACCESS and kept in-frame rearrangements only. Not all clones are present; in checked studies, unresolved V genes account for under half, and no reason is known for the remainder. The sample data list some 160,000 clones, and 85% of these were observed just once. The ten largest make up roughly 8.4% of the sample. The sample comprised peripheral blood. The receptors were sampled from an elderly woman with COVID-19, enrolled during active disease.

The rearrangement joins TRBV18 to TRBJ1-4; D gene unclear. Trimming cost V 4 bases and J 8 bases, with 11 bases left between them. Germline CDR1 reads KGHSH; CDR2 reads LQKENI. The CDR3 contains 13 residues. This CDR3 reads CASSLKQAEKLFF. CDR3 sequence (DNA): TGTGCCAGCTCACTTAAACAAGCGGAAAAACTGTTTTTT.

DNA for the CDR3: TGCGCCAGCAGCGAGGGACTAGCGGGGTTCAATGAGCAGTTCTTC. It specifies CASSEGLAGFNEQFF. The V call is TRBV4-1, the J call TRBJ2-1, with TRBD2 matching 13 bases. The length of the CDR3 is 15 residues. V lost 5 bases, J lost 6 bases, and 4 bases stayed unmatched. The germline V gene has CDR1 MGHRA and CDR2 YSYEKL.

This rearrangement joins TRBV6-1 to TRBJ2-2, with 11 bases that match TRBD2. This CDR3 region has 17 residues. Per the germline V gene, CDR1 is MNHNS and CDR2 is SASEGT. J lost 6 bases, V lost 1 base, and 7 bases had no gene match. This CDR3 reads CASSEDLAGGLSGELFF. In DNA, the CDR3 is TGTGCCAGCAGTGAAGACTTAGCGGGGGGGCTATCCGGGGAGCTGTTTTTT.

This clone appeared a single time. V usage is TRBV11-3 and J usage is TRBJ2-3, with D possibly matching TRBD2 (6 bases). The germline CDR1 and CDR2 sequences are SGHNT and YENEEA. Trimming cost V 3 bases and J 3 bases, with 10 bases left between them. CDR3 length: 14 amino acids. CDR3 coding DNA: TGTGCCAGCAGCTTTAGCCTAGCGACAGATACGCAGTATTTT. Translation: CASSFSLATDTQYF.

The chain employs TRBV5-4 and TRBJ2-7; the D gene is possibly TRBD1 (6 bases). With 3 bases removed from V and 3 bases from J, the gap between germline ends came to 10 bases. The CDR3 spans 13 residues. Per the germline V gene, CDR1 is SGHNT and CDR2 is YYREEE (reference sequence). Written as DNA, the CDR3 is TGTGCCAGCAGCTCGACAGGTTTCTACGAGCAGTACTTC. This translates into CASSSTGFYEQYF.

This chain uses TRBV10-3 with TRBJ1-6; maybe TRBD1 (5 bases). The CDR3 has 15 residues. V was clipped by 4 bases and J by 4 bases, with 11 bases between them. Germline V gives CDR1 ENHRY, CDR2 SYGVKD. The CDR3 region is CAISGGQGYNSPLHF. The DNA for the CDR3 is TGTGCCATCAGTGGTGGGCAGGGATATAATTCACCCCTCCACTTT.

This clone was observed a handful of times. This chain uses TRBV7-6 with TRBJ2-3; 13 positions match TRBD2. The germline V gene has CDR1 SGHVS and CDR2 FNYEAQ. Trimming took 2 bases from V and 4 from J; bases not matched to a gene: 3. CDR3 length equals 16 residues. CDR3 sequence (DNA): TGTGCCAGCAGCTTAACTAGCGGGGGGGTGGCAGATACGCAGTATTTT. It specifies CASSLTSGGVADTQYF.

This rearrangement joins TRBV18 to TRBJ1-5; tentative D call: TRBD1 (5 bases). CDR1 and CDR2 from the germline V gene are KGHSH and LQKENI. The CDR3 spans 14 residues. V lost 2 bases and J 5 bases, leaving 10 bases between the germline ends. DNA for the CDR3: TGTGCCAGCTCACCAGGGGCCAGGGATCAGCCCCAGCATTTT. Its translation: CASSPGARDQPQHF.

V and J are TRBV5-4 and TRBJ1-2; 8 bases are a match to TRBD1. The CDR3 runs to 13 residues. Germline CDR1 SGHNT, CDR2 YYREEE (reference sequence). The V segment lost 4 bases and the J segment 6 bases; nucleotides outside the gene matches: 5. The CDR3 DNA is TGTGCCAGCAGCCCGGACAGGGATGATGGCTACACCTTC. It translates to CASSPDRDDGYTF.

A few counts support this clone. The CDR3 DNA is TGCAGCGTTGCCGGGACAGGGGGTTTCGGCTATGGCTACACCTTC. Translating it yields CSVAGTGGFGYGYTF. The V and J genes are TRBV29-1 and TRBJ1-2; 11 nucleotides match TRBD1. The germline V gene encodes CDR1 SQVTM and CDR2 ANQGSEA. This CDR3 spans 15 amino acids. J lost 4 bases, V lost 4 bases, and 8 bases had no gene match.

The chain employs TRBV19 and TRBJ1-2; 7 bases map to TRBD1. The CDR3 is 13 residues long. V trimming: 11 bases; J trimming: 4 bases; junction bases outside the gene matches: 10. CDR1 is LNHDA and CDR2 is SQIVND in the germline V gene (reference sequence). In DNA form, the CDR3 reads TGTGCCTCAGCCAGTGGGACAGCCTATGGCTACACCTTC. Residues: CASASGTAYGYTF. The variable domain in full, completed from reference TRBV19 and TRBJ1-2, reads DGGITQSPKYLFRKEGQNVTLSCEQNLNHDAMYWYRQDPGQGLRLIYYSQIVNDFQKGDIAEGYSVSREKKESFPLTVTSAQKNPTAFYLCASASGTAYGYTFGSGTRLTVV.

This chain uses TRBV5-1 with TRBJ1-4; D is unresolved. Deletions cut 0 bases from V and 8 bases from J, with 11 bases between. CDR1 is SGHRS, CDR2 YFSETQ, per germline. The CDR3 runs to 14 residues. The CDR3 coding sequence is TGCGCCAGCAGCTTGGGGAGGGTCGGAGAAAAACTGTTTTTT. Translated, it gives CASSLGRVGEKLFF.

This chain uses TRBV6-5 with TRBJ2-1; a possible D gene is TRBD1 (6 bases). V was clipped by 8 bases and J by 2 bases, with 10 bases between them. Germline V gene sequence: CDR1 MNHEY, CDR2 SVGAGI. The CDR3 sequence is 13 residues long. The DNA of the CDR3 is TGTGCCAGCCGGACAGACCCCTACAATGAGCAGTTCTTC. Protein: CASRTDPYNEQFF.

The gene calls are TRBV6-5 and TRBJ1-2, with D tentatively TRBD1 (5 bases). V lost 4 bases to trimming and J lost 2 bases, with 14 bases between them. CDR3 length: 15 amino acids. Germline V lookup: CDR1 MNHEY, CDR2 SVGAGI. DNA of the CDR3: TGTGCCAGCAGTTCCGCAGGGAGGGGAAACTATGGCTACACCTTC. This gives the protein CASSSAGRGNYGYTF.

Remarks on this clone: The CDR3 ends on some other residue instead of the conserved phenylalanine or tryptophan, so this is likely a read error. The DNA is left out, because the CDR3 cannot be placed on it with certainty; the CDR3 is given as TCRdb lists it. The chain links TRBV20-1 to TRBJ1-2. Germline CDR1 and CDR2: DFQATT and SNEGSKA (reference sequence). The CDR3 comprises 11 residues, both ends counted. The CDR3 here is CSARDRIGDGY.

The chain couples TRBV5-4 to TRBJ2-7; TRBD1 aligns across 8 bases. V was pared by 5 bases and J by 2 bases, with 9 bases of the junction left unmatched. The germline V gene has CDR1 SGHNT and CDR2 YYREEE (reference sequence). CDR3 length: 15 amino acids. In nucleotides, the CDR3 is TGTGCCAGCAGACCAGGGGGCGGCCAAGCCTACGAGCAGTACTTC. Encoded protein: CASRPGGGQAYEQYF.

This chain uses TRBV5-1 with TRBJ2-1, with D unclear. Between the trimmed V and J ends, which lost 4 bases and 6 bases, there was a span of 17 bases. The CDR3 length is 15 residues. Germline V gives CDR1 SGHRS, CDR2 YFSETQ. CDR3 sequence: CASSPAPPTGNEQFF. CDR3 sequence (DNA): TGCGCCAGCAGCCCCGCCCCCCCCACCGGCAATGAGCAGTTCTTC.

The chain employs TRBV9 and TRBJ1-2; 10 bases line up with TRBD1. Germline CDR1 SGDLS, CDR2 YYNGEE. The CDR3 consists of 15 residues. J gave up 8 bases and V 8 bases, and 15 bases lay outside the gene matches. DNA of the CDR3: TGTGCCAGTGGGGGTGTAAGACAGGGGGCTCAAGGCTACACCTTC. Translation: CASGGVRQGAQGYTF. Full variable domain (rest looked up from reference TRBV9 and TRBJ1-2): DSGVTQTPKHLITATGQRVTLRCSPRSGDLSVYWYQQSLDQGLQFLIQYYNGEERAKGNILERFSAQQFPDLHSELNLSSLELGDSALYFCASGGVRQGAQGYTFGSGTRLTVV.

The CDR3 bases are TGTGCCAGCACCATCCAGGGGGCTGGAAACACCATATATTTT. Translation gives CASTIQGAGNTIYF. This chain connects TRBV7-9 to TRBJ1-3; 7 bases agree with TRBD1. V dropped 7 bases and J dropped 2; count of bases not matched to a gene: 5. The CDR3 covers 14 residues. Germline CDR1 SEHNR, CDR2 FQNEAQ (reference sequence).

Only one count was recorded for this clone. The rearrangement joins TRBV6-6 to TRBJ2-2; 7 nucleotides agree with TRBD2. In germline, CDR1 is MNHNY, CDR2 SVGAGI (reference sequence). Unmatched junction bases numbered 5, after V lost 4 bases and J lost 6 bases. This CDR3 comprises 14 residues. CDR3 loop: CASSFRLAPGELFF. The CDR3 DNA is TGTGCCAGCAGTTTTAGACTAGCCCCCGGGGAGCTGTTTTTT.

The V gene is TRBV5-1, the J gene TRBJ1-2; possibly TRBD1 for D (5 bases). This CDR3 has 14 residues. V shed 4 bases and J shed 4 bases, with 14 bases lying between them. Germline CDR1 reads SGHRS; CDR2 reads YFSETQ. The CDR3 region has the DNA TGCGCCAGCAGCGCGGGACCCACCGCCTATGGCTACACCTTC. Its translation is CASSAGPTAYGYTF.

The chain recombines TRBV3-1 (or the pseudogene TRBV3-2) with TRBJ2-7; a possible D gene is TRBD2 (6 bases). Germline assignment: CDR1 LGHDT and CDR2 YNNKEL (reference sequence). The CDR3 loop spans 14 amino acids. Between the trimmed V and J ends, which lost 3 bases and 3 bases, there was a span of 12 bases. CDR3 residues: CASSHPGRDYEQYF. In DNA form, the CDR3 reads TGTGCCAGCAGCCACCCCGGGAGAGACTACGAGCAGTACTTC.